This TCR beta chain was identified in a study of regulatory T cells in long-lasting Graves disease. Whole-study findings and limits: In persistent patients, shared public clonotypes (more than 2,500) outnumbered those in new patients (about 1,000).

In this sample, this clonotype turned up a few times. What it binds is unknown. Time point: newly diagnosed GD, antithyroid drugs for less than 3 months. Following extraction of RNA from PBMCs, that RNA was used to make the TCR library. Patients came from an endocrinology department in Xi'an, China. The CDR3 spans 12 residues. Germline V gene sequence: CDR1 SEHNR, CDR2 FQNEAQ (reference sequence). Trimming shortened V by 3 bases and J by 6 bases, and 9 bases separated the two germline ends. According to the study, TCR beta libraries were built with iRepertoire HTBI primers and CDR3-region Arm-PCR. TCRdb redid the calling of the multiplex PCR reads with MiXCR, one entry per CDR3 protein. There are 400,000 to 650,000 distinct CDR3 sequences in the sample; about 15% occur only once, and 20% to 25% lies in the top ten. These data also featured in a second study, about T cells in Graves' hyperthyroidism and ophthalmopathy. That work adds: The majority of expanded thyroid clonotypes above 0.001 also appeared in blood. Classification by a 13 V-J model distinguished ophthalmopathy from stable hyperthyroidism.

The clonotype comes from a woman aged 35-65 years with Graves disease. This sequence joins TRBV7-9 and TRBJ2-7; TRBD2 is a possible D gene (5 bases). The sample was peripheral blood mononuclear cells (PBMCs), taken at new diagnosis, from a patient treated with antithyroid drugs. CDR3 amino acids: CASSFSSGEQYF. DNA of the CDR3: TGTGCCAGCAGCTTTAGCAGCGGCGAGCAGTACTTC.